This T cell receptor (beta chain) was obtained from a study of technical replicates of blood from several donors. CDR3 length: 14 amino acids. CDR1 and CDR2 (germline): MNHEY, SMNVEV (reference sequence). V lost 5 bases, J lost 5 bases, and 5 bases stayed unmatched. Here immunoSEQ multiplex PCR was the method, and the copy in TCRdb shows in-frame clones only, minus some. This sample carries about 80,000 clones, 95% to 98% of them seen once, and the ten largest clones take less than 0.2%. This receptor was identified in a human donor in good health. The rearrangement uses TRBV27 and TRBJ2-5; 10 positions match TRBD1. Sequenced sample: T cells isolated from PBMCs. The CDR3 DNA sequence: TGTGCCAGCAGTCAGACAGGGGGCGAGGAGACCCAGTACTTC. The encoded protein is CASSQTGGEETQYF.